The rows below give T cell receptor beta chains drawn from one sample of a study of identical twins. TCRdb redid the calling of the 5' RACE reads with MiXCR, one entry per CDR3 protein. The repertoire includes hundreds of thousands of distinct CDR3 sequences, 18% of them detected once, and about an eighth sits in the top ten. These same data were also listed under a study on T cells expressing NK-cell markers.

Material: PBMCs. The receptor set was obtained from a woman aged 18-30 years in good health. The CDR3 runs from the conserved cysteine through the conserved F or W. The D gene is left open where the match is weak. Not every row has a clone size; where given, it reads once, few, many or a size class.

v_gene	abundance	len	d_gene	j_gene	CDR3aa	CDR3nt
TRBV6-1	few	14	NA	TRBJ2-3	CASIRRASTDTQYF	TGTGCCAGCATCCGCAGGGCGAGCACAGATACGCAGTATTTT
TRBV20-1	NA	16	NA	TRBJ2-7	CSARDPGGSFAYEQYF	TGCAGTGCTAGAGATCCCGGGGGCAGTTTCGCCTACGAGCAGTACTTC
TRBV19	once	17	TRBD2	TRBJ2-3	CASSSEGRGGLADTQYF	TGTGCCAGTAGTTCTGAGGGGCGGGGGGGCCTGGCAGATACGCAGTATTTT
TRBV20-1	few	14	NA	TRBJ2-3	CSASGHLHTDTQYF	TGCAGTGCTAGTGGGCATCTCCACACAGATACGCAGTATTTT
TRBV5-4	many	13	NA	TRBJ1-4	CASSFRANEKLFF	TGTGCCAGCAGCTTTCGGGCTAATGAAAAACTGTTTTTT
TRBV3-1	NA	15	NA	TRBJ2-1	CASRRRGGGYNEQFF	TGTGCCAGCCGCCGGCGGGGAGGAGGGTACAATGAGCAGTTCTTC
TRBV12-3/TRBV12-4	NA	13	NA	TRBJ1-5	CASSWGVDQPQHF	TGTGCCAGCAGTTGGGGAGTGGATCAGCCCCAGCATTTT
TRBV12-3/TRBV12-4	few	15	NA	TRBJ2-1	CASRDDRSSYNEQFF	TGTGCCAGCAGAGACGACAGGAGCTCCTACAATGAGCAGTTCTTC
TRBV7-9	NA	13	NA	TRBJ2-3	CARSPGQGGTQYF	TGTGCCAGGAGCCCCGGGCAGGGCGGAACGCAGTATTTT
TRBV12-3/TRBV12-4	many	14	NA	TRBJ2-7	CASSLDGPLDEQYF	TGTGCCAGCAGTTTAGATGGGCCGCTCGACGAGCAGTACTTC
TRBV20-1	NA	13	TRBD2	TRBJ2-3	CSVGSGVTDTQYF	TGCAGTGTGGGTAGCGGGGTCACAGATACGCAGTATTTT
TRBV5-1	few	14	TRBD2	TRBJ2-1	CASRLAGGMDEQFF	TGCGCCAGCAGATTGGCGGGGGGGATGGATGAGCAGTTCTTC
TRBV5-1	NA	14	TRBD1	TRBJ1-1	CASSLATGVTEAFF	TGCGCCAGCAGCTTGGCGACAGGGGTCACTGAAGCTTTCTTT
TRBV6-4	NA	15	NA	TRBJ2-1	CASAQAGGSYNEQFF	TGTGCCAGCGCCCAAGCCGGGGGCTCCTACAATGAGCAGTTCTTC
TRBV10-3	few	14	TRBD1	TRBJ2-7	CAISEEDRGYEQYF	TGTGCCATCAGTGAAGAGGACAGGGGCTACGAGCAGTACTTC
TRBV7-2	NA	16	TRBD2	TRBJ2-7	CASSPRLAEATYEQYF	TGTGCCAGCAGCCCACGACTAGCGGAAGCTACCTACGAGCAGTACTTC
TRBV7-8	many	16	TRBD2	TRBJ2-1	CASSLLGRGGWNEQFF	TGTGCCAGCAGCTTATTGGGGCGGGGGGGTTGGAATGAGCAGTTCTTC
TRBV7-2	few	17	TRBD2	TRBJ2-5	CASSLASLADNQETQYF	TGTGCCAGCAGCTTAGCGAGCCTAGCGGATAACCAAGAGACCCAGTACTTC
TRBV12-3/TRBV12-4	many	15	NA	TRBJ1-5	CASSFGNRVRQPQHF	TGTGCCAGCAGTTTTGGAAACAGGGTGCGGCAGCCCCAGCATTTT
TRBV6-4	NA	13	NA	TRBJ2-1	CASSKVSGGEQFF	TGTGCCAGCAGTAAGGTATCTGGAGGCGAGCAGTTCTTC
TRBV5-5	NA	18	NA	TRBJ2-1	CASSLLYSADASYNEQFF	TGTGCCAGCAGCTTGTTGTACAGCGCGGATGCCTCCTACAATGAGCAGTTCTTC
TRBV5-1	NA	15	TRBD1	TRBJ2-3	CASSSGTGAPDTQYF	TGCGCCAGCAGCTCGGGGACAGGGGCTCCAGATACGCAGTATTTT
TRBV7-9	NA	15	NA	TRBJ2-3	CASSLESWGSDTQYF	TGTGCCAGCAGCTTAGAGTCGTGGGGCTCAGATACGCAGTATTTT
TRBV19	NA	15	NA	TRBJ1-5	CASSIQSTRNQPQHF	TGTGCCAGTAGTATACAGAGCACAAGGAATCAGCCCCAGCATTTT
TRBV29-1	few	14	TRBD2	TRBJ2-5	CSVDGTSGQETQYF	TGCAGCGTCGATGGGACTAGCGGACAAGAGACCCAGTACTTC
TRBV20-1	few	13	NA	TRBJ1-1	CSAPHRQYTEAFF	TGCAGTGCTCCTCACCGGCAGTACACTGAAGCTTTCTTT
TRBV20-1	NA	16	NA	TRBJ2-3	CSAGQGPVFRADTQYF	TGCAGTGCTGGCCAAGGTCCGGTCTTCCGAGCAGATACGCAGTATTTT
TRBV5-1	many	13	TRBD1	TRBJ1-1	CASRGTGNTEAFF	TGTGCCAGCAGGGGGACAGGGAACACTGAAGCTTTCTTT
TRBV7-2	NA	12	NA	TRBJ2-1	CASSTYQDEQFF	TGTGCCAGCAGCACCTACCAGGATGAGCAGTTCTTC
TRBV20-1	few	18	TRBD1	TRBJ2-7	CSARDLRGRGTGDYEQYF	TGCAGTGCTAGAGATTTGAGAGGTCGGGGGACAGGGGACTACGAGCAGTACTTC
TRBV5-8	NA	15	TRBD1	TRBJ1-3	CASSPTGASGNTIYF	TGTGCCAGCAGCCCAACAGGGGCATCTGGAAACACCATATATTTT
TRBV12-3/TRBV12-4	NA	13	NA	TRBJ2-1	CASSLRNNNEQFF	TGTGCCAGCAGTTTAAGGAACAACAATGAGCAGTTCTTC